Each of the 15 T cell receptor beta chains below was sequenced from the same sample in a study of cytomegalovirus exposure and HLA in healthy donors. The primer mix had 60 Vbeta and 13 Jbeta primers. Using immunoSEQ multiplex PCR, the repertoire was profiled, and TCRdb retains in-frame clones only, with some absent. The table has 150,000 to 200,000 clones, about four fifths seen once. The sample comprised PBMCs. The receptors derive from a woman aged 45-65 years in good health and CMV-seronegative.

The rearrangement uses TRBV5-1 and TRBJ2-5, with unresolved D. This CDR3 spans 15 amino acids. The V end was cut by 1 base, the J end by 2 bases, with 12 bases between. CDR1 is SGHRS, CDR2 YFSETQ, per germline. In DNA, the CDR3 is TGCGCCAGCAGCTTGTTTTCCGAGCGTCAAGAGACCCAGTACTTC. It is translated as CASSLFSERQETQYF.

The V and J genes are TRBV7-9 and TRBJ2-3, with 10 nucleotides matching TRBD2. CDR1 is SEHNR and CDR2 is FQNEAQ in the germline V gene (reference sequence). V gave up 2 bases and J gave up 3 bases; unmatched junction bases: 5. This CDR3 has 16 residues. CDR3 nucleotide sequence: TGTGCCAGCAGCTTAAGCCTAGCGGGAGCGACAGATACGCAGTATTTT. It translates to CASSLSLAGATDTQYF.

V gene TRBV2 combines with J gene TRBJ1-2; TRBD1 agrees at 9 bases. Trimming cost V 3 bases and J 5 bases; bases outside gene matches: 1. Germline V lookup: CDR1 SNHLY, CDR2 FYNNEI. The CDR3 covers 13 residues. The CDR3 nucleotides are TGTGCCAGCAGTGAGACAGGGGGTTATGGCTACACCTTC. Translated, it gives CASSETGGYGYTF. The full variable domain, its missing parts supplied by reference TRBV2 and TRBJ1-2, is EPEVTQTPSHQVTQMGQEVILRCVPISNHLYFYWYRQILGQKVEFLVSFYNNEISEKSEIFDDQFSVERPDGSNFTLKIRSTKLEDSAMYFCASSETGGYGYTFGSGTRLTVV.

The chain employs TRBV11-3 and TRBJ2-3; D not resolved. CDR3 length equals 16 residues. Trimming removed 1 base from V and 0 bases from J, with 11 bases in between. In germline, CDR1 is SGHNT, CDR2 YENEEA. The CDR3 bases are TGTGCCAGCAGCTTAGGAACATTTGCTAGCACAGATACGCAGTATTTT. It yields the protein CASSLGTFASTDTQYF.

The genes are TRBV7-2 and TRBJ1-4; 8 nucleotides match TRBD1. CDR1 and CDR2 (germline): SGHTA, FQGNSA. The CDR3 is 15 amino acids. The trim removed 8 bases at V and 7 bases at J, leaving 12 bases unmatched. This chain's CDR3 is CASGARTGRGEKLFF. DNA of the CDR3: TGTGCCAGCGGCGCCAGGACAGGGCGCGGTGAAAAACTGTTTTTT.

The chain couples TRBV25-1 to TRBJ2-5, with 8 nucleotides matching TRBD1. This CDR3 is built from 17 residues. The junction had 13 bases not matched to a gene; V was cut back by 2 bases and J by 5 bases. CDR1 is MGHDK, CDR2 SYGVNS, per germline. The CDR3 nucleotides read TGTGCCAGCAGTGAAAAGGGGGCAGGGGGCGCGGACGAGACCCAGTACTTC. This sequence encodes CASSEKGAGGADETQYF.

The chain couples TRBV10-2 to TRBJ2-1; 8 nucleotides line up with TRBD2. From germline, CDR1 is WSHSY and CDR2 SAAADI. Losses at the gene ends were 8 bases for V and 13 bases for J; bases not matched to a gene: 10. The CDR3 is 12 amino acids. This CDR3 is CASGKGTRLQFF. In nucleotides, the CDR3 is TGCGCCAGCGGAAAGGGGACTAGGCTTCAGTTCTTC.

This clone was seen more than once but under ten times. The chain is built from TRBV4-3 and TRBJ2-7; a weak D match, TRBD2 (5 bases). Trimming took 3 bases from V and 7 from J, leaving 19 bases between them. The CDR3 is 15 residues long. The germline gives CDR1 LGHNA, CDR2 YSLEER. In nucleotides, the CDR3 is TGCGCCAGCAGCCAGCTTCACGGAGTTCCGGGGGAGCAGTACTTC. This codes for CASSQLHGVPGEQYF.

The genes are TRBV5-6 and TRBJ2-2, with 10 bases identical to TRBD2. CDR1 and CDR2 from the germline V gene are SGHDT and YYEEEE. V lost 2 bases to trimming and J lost 5 bases; unmatched junction nucleotides: 6. This CDR3 spans 16 amino acids. The CDR3 region is CASSFGLADGTGELFF. Written as DNA, the CDR3 is TGTGCCAGCAGCTTCGGACTAGCGGATGGAACCGGGGAGCTGTTTTTT.

The rearrangement uses TRBV28 and TRBJ2-5; 7 positions agree with TRBD2. This CDR3 is 15 amino acids long. Losses at the gene ends were 3 bases for V and 4 bases for J; bases not matched to a gene: 8. The V gene's germline CDR1 is MDHEN and CDR2 SYDVKM. The CDR3 sequence is CASSFPASGPETQYF. CDR3 nucleotide sequence: TGTGCCAGCAGTTTCCCAGCTAGCGGTCCAGAGACCCAGTACTTC.

The chain couples TRBV9 to TRBJ2-7, with D hard to call. Germline CDR1 reads SGDLS; CDR2 reads YYNGEE. This CDR3 has 16 amino acids. Trimming stripped 4 bases from V and 0 bases from J, with 17 bases between. The CDR3 nucleotides are TGTGCCAGCAGCTTTAACTTGAATTCGAGCTCCTACGAGCAGTACTTC. Its protein is CASSFNLNSSSYEQYF. The full variable domain, with the rest looked up from reference TRBV9 and TRBJ2-7, is DSGVTQTPKHLITATGQRVTLRCSPRSGDLSVYWYQQSLDQGLQFLIQYYNGEERAKGNILERFSAQQFPDLHSELNLSSLELGDSALYFCASSFNLNSSSYEQYFGPGTRLTVT.

This clone showed up just a few times. The rearrangement joins TRBV27 to TRBJ1-1; the match to TRBD1 covers 9 bases. This CDR3 is built from 15 residues. The germline CDR1 and CDR2 sequences are MNHEY and SMNVEV (reference sequence). J was trimmed by 2 bases and V by 8 bases; bases with no gene match: 9. The CDR3 loop is CASLGQGIINTEAFF. Written as DNA, the CDR3 is TGTGCCAGCTTAGGACAGGGGATAATAAACACTGAAGCTTTCTTT.

V and J are TRBV10-3 and TRBJ2-7; the match to TRBD1 covers 7 bases. This CDR3 has 12 amino acids. With 6 bases clipped from V and 9 bases from J, the junction kept 8 bases outside the gene matches. Germline V gene lookup returns CDR1 ENHRY and CDR2 SYGVKD. The CDR3 protein is CAIREQGLGQYF. In DNA form, the CDR3 reads TGTGCCATCAGGGAACAGGGGCTCGGGCAGTACTTC.

Note on this clone: A junction boundary mismatches the germline segment, possibly from a read error. This sequence joins TRBV5-6 and TRBJ2-5; maybe TRBD2 (5 bases). The CDR3 is 13 residues long. CDR1 is SGHDT and CDR2 is YYEEEE in the germline V gene. CDR3 bases: TGTGCCACCAGCCGCGGGCACCAAGAGACCCAGTACTTC. Its translation is CATSRGHQETQYF.

This chain uses TRBV9 with TRBJ2-2, with 10 bases fitting TRBD2. Germline V gene data show CDR1 as SGDLS and CDR2 as YYNGEE. With 0 bases clipped from V and 6 bases from J, the junction kept 5 bases outside the gene matches. The CDR3 covers 16 residues. CDR3 DNA: TGTGCCAGCAGCGTAGGCGCTAGCGGGAGTCCCGGGGAGCTGTTTTTT. Encoded protein: CASSVGASGSPGELFF.